This T cell receptor (beta chain) was captured in a study of blood T cell repertoires in COVID-19. Participants were aged roughly 18 to 100 years from approximately 24 US areas. Donors in Cohort 3 who had recovered were those with two negative PCRs, healthcare professional clearance, or resolution of their symptoms. Trimming took off 0 bases at V and 0 bases at J, with 16 bases between the two ends. CDR3 length: 18 amino acids. In germline, CDR1 is MNHNS, CDR2 SASEGT. Using immunoSEQ multiplex PCR, the repertoire was profiled, and TCRdb retains in-frame clones only, with some absent. The repertoire includes about 190,000 clones, about four fifths of them detected once, and approximately 3% sits in the top ten.

The origin of this receptor is a woman in her twenties or thirties who had recovered from COVID-19. The V and J genes are TRBV6-1 and TRBJ2-3; a possible D gene is TRBD2 (5 bases). The material sequenced was PBMCs or T cells enriched from blood (not recorded which). The CDR3 region has the DNA TGTGCCAGCAGTGAAGCGCTTCGAGGGTCAACTAGCACAGATACGCAGTATTTT. Translation gives CASSEALRGSTSTDTQYF.